This T cell receptor (beta chain) was profiled in a study of T cell repertoires in cytomegalovirus infection. Points from the study as a whole: Ex vivo, HLA-C-restricted CMV-specific TCR beta clonotypes prevailed over the rest of the response.

For this clonotype: The antigen remains undetermined.

Per germline, CDR1 MDHEN and CDR2 SYDVKM. CDR3 length: 16 amino acids. Trimming pared 7 bases from V and 3 bases from J, leaving 19 bases between. TCRdb independently ran MiXCR on the reads; one entry per CDR3 protein. Here the sample spans about 52,000 distinct CDR3 sequences, roughly a fifth being singletons. The chain carries TRBV28 and TRBJ1-5; possible D gene TRBD1, 6 bases. The sequence derives from a human donor in good health (CMV status not recorded). Some clones in this sample may be carry-over from other donors' samples. Here the sequenced sample was CD8+ T cells from cultured PBMCs, taken from culture after CMV antigen stimulation. CDR3 DNA sequence: TGTGCCAGCATCCCCTCGGGAACAGGGCTCAATCAGCCCCAGCATTTT. Amino acids: CASIPSGTGLNQPQHF.